These 16 T cell receptor beta chains were all obtained from the same sample, sequenced in a study of T cells in Graves' hyperthyroidism and ophthalmopathy. Template material for amplifying TCR beta CDR3 regions consisted of RNA transcripts. The study used the HTBI primer set for a first-round RT-PCR of the TCR CDR3. TCRdb analysed the multiplex PCR reads with MiXCR anew, one entry per CDR3 protein. The table records fewer than 500,000 distinct CDR3 sequences, roughly 15% of them present only once. The sequenced sample was blood. All receptors derive from a man younger than 35 with Graves' ophthalmopathy.

This clonotype was found many times. This rearrangement joins TRBV18 to TRBJ1-2; tentatively, D is TRBD1 (5 bases). Trimming removed 3 bases at V and 3 bases at J, with 11 bases between. Germline loops: CDR1 KGHSH, CDR2 LQKENI. There are 14 residues in the CDR3. CDR3 residues: CASSPARDYYGYTF. DNA of the CDR3: TGTGCCAGCTCACCGGCACGGGACTACTATGGCTACACCTTC.

At least ten counts were recorded for this clonotype. This rearrangement joins TRBV5-1 to TRBJ2-3; 11 bases are a match to TRBD2. This CDR3 region has 16 residues. V was clipped by 3 bases and J by 0 bases; unmatched bases: 3. Looked up from germline, CDR1 is SGHRS and CDR2 is YFSETQ. The DNA of the CDR3 is TGCGCCAGCAGCTGGGGACTAGCGGCTAGCACAGATACGCAGTATTTT. It is translated as CASSWGLAASTDTQYF.

There are many counts of this clonotype. The gene calls are TRBV3-1 and TRBJ2-7; no firm D call. Looked up from germline, CDR1 is LGHDT and CDR2 is YNNKEL (reference sequence). V lost 1 base and J lost 2, with 9 bases in between. There are 14 residues in the CDR3. CDR3 sequence: CASSQVLKTYEQYF. The CDR3 DNA reads TGTGCCAGCAGCCAAGTACTGAAAACCTACGAGCAGTACTTC.

The CDR3 nucleotides read TGTGCCAGCAGCCCGCCCCACAGGGGGCCAATATACAATGAGCAGTTCTTC. Protein: CASSPPHRGPIYNEQFF. The V call is TRBV14, the J call TRBJ2-1, with 9 bases matching TRBD1. The CDR3 extends over 17 amino acids. V dropped 4 bases and J dropped 4; count of bases not matched to a gene: 11. Germline V gives CDR1 SGHDN, CDR2 FVKESK.

This clonotype was detected many times. The genes are TRBV6-1 and TRBJ1-1, with a possible D match to TRBD1 (5 bases). Per germline, CDR1 MNHNS and CDR2 SASEGT. V was shortened by 5 bases and J by 0 bases, with 7 bases between the two germline ends. CDR3 length: 13 residues. The DNA of the CDR3 is TGTGCCAGCAGTTTACAGGTGAACACTGAAGCTTTCTTT. Protein: CASSLQVNTEAFF.

The chain combines TRBV2 with TRBJ2-1, with 10 nucleotides matching TRBD1. This CDR3 comprises 15 residues. V lost 6 bases, J lost 5 bases, and 7 bases stayed unmatched. Germline assignment: CDR1 SNHLY and CDR2 FYNNEI. CDR3 nucleotide sequence: TGTGCCAGCAGAGCCGGGACAGGGGCCAACAATGAGCAGTTCTTC. This translates into CASRAGTGANNEQFF.

This clonotype was detected many times. The rearrangement joins TRBV10-1 to TRBJ2-5; D possibly corresponds to TRBD2 (7 bases). V dropped 0 bases and J dropped 4 bases, with 15 bases sitting between them. The CDR3 is 16 residues long. Germline CDR1 is WNHNN and CDR2 is SYGVQD (reference sequence). The CDR3 loop reads CASSESRGGAGETQYF. As DNA, the CDR3 is TGCGCCAGCAGTGAGTCGAGGGGGGGGGCCGGAGAGACCCAGTACTTC.

This clonotype was observed many times. V gene TRBV5-1 combines with J gene TRBJ2-7; D is tentatively TRBD1 or TRBD2 (5 bases each). With 6 bases removed from V and 2 bases from J, the gap between germline ends came to 12 bases. The CDR3 consists of 13 residues. Germline V CDR1 and CDR2: SGHRS, YFSETQ. CDR3 residues: CASNGDGTYEQYF. In DNA form, the CDR3 reads TGCGCCAGCAACGGGGACGGGACCTACGAGCAGTACTTC.

This clonotype was counted ten times or more. This sequence joins TRBV15 and TRBJ2-5; 8 bases map to TRBD2. Germline V gives CDR1 LNHNV, CDR2 YYDKDF (reference sequence). V gave up 0 bases and J gave up 2 bases; unmatched junction bases: 5. The CDR3 extends over 16 amino acids. The chain's CDR3 is CATSRDRIAGQETQYF. CDR3 DNA: TGTGCCACCAGCAGAGATAGAATAGCGGGACAAGAGACCCAGTACTTC.

This clonotype was detected many times. The genes are TRBV20-1 and TRBJ2-7; D may correspond to TRBD1 or TRBD2 (5 bases each). V was trimmed by 7 bases and J by 4 bases, leaving 20 bases between them. CDR1 is DFQATT and CDR2 is SNEGSKA in the germline V gene (reference sequence). CDR3 length: 14 residues. DNA of the CDR3: TGCAGTGTAAGGGGCGGCGGGCAAAATTACGAGCAGTACTTC. Translated: CSVRGGGQNYEQYF.

This clonotype came up a few times. The chain links TRBV6-2 or TRBV6-3 to TRBJ2-1; possible D gene TRBD2, 6 bases. The CDR3 totals 11 residues. Trimming removed 6 bases at V and 12 bases at J, with 12 bases between. Germline CDR1 is MNHEY and CDR2 is SVGEGT. The CDR3 protein is CASSPGRGQFF. The CDR3 DNA sequence: TGTGCCAGCAGCCCCGGGAGAGGGCAGTTCTTC.

This clonotype was recorded only once. Germline and junction disagree at one end, which may indicate a read error. The gene calls are TRBV6-1 and TRBJ2-1, with 8 bases identical to TRBD2. Germline CDR1 and CDR2: MNHNS and SASEGT. The CDR3 covers 16 residues. The CDR3 region has the DNA TGTGCCAGCAGTGAAATCCCAGCGGGGGAGCTCAATGGGCAGTTCTTC. Protein sequence: CASSEIPAGELNGQFF.

The CDR3 loop reads CASSEKTGGGTEAFF. Written as DNA, the CDR3 is TGCGCCAGCAGTGAGAAAACCGGGGGAGGGACTGAAGCTTTCTTT. The V and J genes are TRBV10-2 and TRBJ1-1; TRBD1 might be the D (5 bases). CDR1 and CDR2 from the germline V gene are WSHSY and SAAADI. This CDR3 is built from 15 residues. Trimming shortened V by 2 bases and J by 5 bases, and 15 bases separated the two germline ends.

This clonotype was detected many times. The genes are TRBV28 and TRBJ1-2, with 9 bases that match TRBD1. From germline, CDR1 is MDHEN and CDR2 SYDVKM. The CDR3 runs 15 residues. With V trimmed by 5 bases and J by 4 bases, 8 bases remained unmatched. The CDR3 spells CASSRTGDGLYGYTF. CDR3 DNA: TGTGCCAGCAGTCGGACAGGGGATGGACTCTATGGCTACACCTTC.

This clonotype was detected ten times or more. J is TRBJ1-1 and V is TRBV12-3 or TRBV12-4; 8 bases fit TRBD1. The CDR3 totals 16 residues. Trimming took 1 base from V and 4 from J; bases not matched to a gene: 8. In DNA form, the CDR3 reads TGTGCCAGCAGTTTAGTTCCCGCAGGGGGCTTCACTGAAGCTTTCTTT. Its translation is CASSLVPAGGFTEAFF.

CDR3 DNA sequence: TGCGCCACCGGGACAGGGGGGTCGAACACTGAAGCTTTCTTT. This sequence encodes CATGTGGSNTEAFF. This chain links TRBV5-1 with TRBJ1-1; 11 bases align to TRBD1. There are 14 residues in the CDR3. V lost 9 bases and J lost 1; bases outside the gene matches: 5. Germline V gene data show CDR1 as SGHRS and CDR2 as YFSETQ.